This TCR beta chain was identified in a study of glioma-infiltrating T cells. Looking at the study overall: Before surgery, glioma patients received dexamethasone for at most six days. General study points: Patients with low tissue-blood divergence carried a signature set of shared blood CDR3 motifs.

To note about this clonotype: What it binds is unknown.

Germline V gene lookup returns CDR1 MDHEN and CDR2 SYDVKM. The germline V and J ends were trimmed by 6 bases and 0 bases, with 9 bases remaining between them. This CDR3 comprises 15 residues. The iRepertoire nested amplicon-rescue multiplex PCR amplified TCR alpha and beta CDR3s from RNA. Each CDR3 protein is one row after TCRdb ran MiXCR on the multiplex PCR reads. The table includes 400,000 or so distinct CDR3 sequences, 35% to 45% detected once. Sample: glioma tissue, nonneoplastic brain tissue, or PBMCs (not recorded which). The J gene is TRBJ2-6, the V gene TRBV28; D remains unclear. The TCR was taken from a human donor with low-grade glioma or glioblastoma, undergoing nonglioma brain surgery, or in good health (not recorded which). Here the CDR3 reads CASRTFSSGANVLTF. The CDR3 coding sequence is TGTGCCAGCAGGACCTTTAGCTCTGGGGCCAACGTCCTGACTTTC.